The 10 T cell receptor beta chains listed next were all sequenced from one sample in a study of glioma-infiltrating T cells after dendritic cell vaccination. Sequencing used immunoSEQ multiplex PCR; TCRdb keeps in-frame clones, though not all of them. The data contain some 100,000 clones, approximately 80% of them singletons. Sequenced material: blood, taken before dendritic cell vaccination. The receptor set was obtained from a human donor with glioblastoma.

The chain uses TRBV7-3 and TRBJ2-3; D possibly corresponds to TRBD2 (6 bases). Trimming left V 5 bases short and J 6 bases short, with 18 bases between. The CDR3 runs to 15 residues. Germline V gene sequence: CDR1 SGHTA, CDR2 FQGTGA. Here the CDR3 reads CASSQSGPGSDTQYF. The CDR3, as DNA: TGTGCCAGCAGCCAAAGCGGGCCGGGATCGGATACGCAGTATTTT.

Regarding this clone: One end of the junction does not line up with germline, which may come from a read error. The chain links TRBV7-7 to TRBJ1-1; the D gene is possibly TRBD1 (5 bases). Germline loops: CDR1 SSHAT, CDR2 FNYEAQ (reference sequence). This CDR3 has 13 residues. Here the CDR3 reads CASSKGLGTEAFF. As DNA, the CDR3 is TGTGCTAGCAGCAAGGGGTTGGGCACTGAAGCTTTCTTT.

This clone was observed a few times. The V and J genes are TRBV5-1 and TRBJ1-3; perhaps TRBD1 as D (5 bases). There are 16 residues in the CDR3. Germline values: CDR1 SGHRS, CDR2 YFSETQ. Trimming pared 1 base from V and 0 bases from J, leaving 11 bases between. DNA for the CDR3: TGCGCCAGCAGCTTGTCTGACAGTTTCTCTGGAAACACCATATATTTT. Its translation is CASSLSDSFSGNTIYF. The full variable domain, completed using reference TRBV5-1 and TRBJ1-3, is KAGVTQTPRYLIKTRGQQVTLSCSPISGHRSVSWYQQTPGQGLQFLFEYFSETQRNKGNFPGRFSGRQFSNSRSEMNVSTLELGDSALYLCASSLSDSFSGNTIYFGEGSWLTVV.

This clone was seen more than once but under ten times. The rearrangement uses TRBV7-3 and TRBJ2-3; TRBD1 matches 8 bases. CDR1 and CDR2 (germline): SGHTA, FQGTGA. The V and J ends lost 0 bases and 0 bases, in that order; junction bases with no gene match: 8. The CDR3 is 18 amino acids. This CDR3 reads CASSLTAPGTGSTDTQYF. The DNA for the CDR3 is TGTGCCAGCAGCTTAACCGCCCCCGGGACAGGAAGCACAGATACGCAGTATTTT.

The V and J genes are TRBV15 and TRBJ2-3; no firm D call. V was clipped by 0 bases and J by 1 base, with 8 bases between them. The CDR3 contains 15 residues. CDR1 and CDR2 (germline): LNHNV, YYDKDF (reference sequence). Written as DNA, the CDR3 is TGTGCCACCAGCAGAGATCTACGCGGCACAGATACGCAGTATTTT. Protein sequence: CATSRDLRGTDTQYF. The complete variable domain, with remaining parts taken from reference TRBV15 and TRBJ2-3, reads DAMVIQNPRYQVTQFGKPVTLSCSQTLNHNVMYWYQQKSSQAPKLLFHYYDKDFNNEADTPDNFQSRRPNTSFCFLDIRSPGLGDTAMYLCATSRDLRGTDTQYFGPGTRLTVL.

The chain has TRBV7-6 and TRBJ1-6, with no clear D. The V end was cut by 8 bases, the J end by 7 bases, with 15 bases between. Looked up from germline, CDR1 is SGHVS and CDR2 is FNYEAQ. The CDR3 contains 14 residues. CDR3 nucleotide sequence: TGTGCCAGCCGGCGGGCGGGCCAGAATTCACCCCTCCACTTT. Translation gives CASRRAGQNSPLHF.

The chain uses TRBV5-6 and TRBJ2-3, with D possibly being TRBD1 (5 bases). Germline-derived CDR1 and CDR2 are SGHDT and YYEEEE. CDR3 length equals 14 residues. V was pared by 2 bases and J by 1 base, with 8 bases between. CDR3 in DNA: TGTGCCAGCAGCTTACAACAGGGCACAGATACGCAGTATTTT. Translated: CASSLQQGTDTQYF.

In DNA, the CDR3 is TGTGCTAGTGGTCTCGCTTTGAGCATGAACACTGAAGCTTTCTTT. This encodes CASGLALSMNTEAFF. The rearrangement links TRBV12-5 to TRBJ1-1, with D unresolved. From germline, CDR1 is LGHNT and CDR2 FRNRAP. Trimming took 5 bases from V and 0 from J, leaving 13 bases between them. This CDR3 has 15 amino acids.

J is TRBJ1-1 and V is TRBV10-1; a weak D match, TRBD1 (5 bases). The CDR3 runs to 13 residues. Germline V gene sequence: CDR1 WNHNN, CDR2 SYGVQD (reference sequence). Trimming cost V 2 bases and J 5 bases, with 9 bases left between them. The DNA for the CDR3 is TGCGCCAGCAGTGAGAGGAGGGGTACTGAAGCTTTCTTT. Its translation is CASSERRGTEAFF.

This chain joins TRBV6-5 and TRBJ2-7, with 7 bases identical to TRBD1. With 6 bases clipped from V and 2 bases from J, the junction kept 4 bases outside the gene matches. The germline CDR1 and CDR2 sequences are MNHEY and SVGAGI. This CDR3 has 13 residues. The CDR3 DNA follows: TGTGCCAGCAGGAGGGACAGAGCCTACGAGCAGTACTTC. Translated: CASRRDRAYEQYF.